This is a list of T cell receptor beta chains from one sample in a study of blood T cell repertoires in COVID-19. Method: immunoSEQ multiplex PCR; TCRdb's copy keeps in-frame clones and lacks some. This sample yields roughly 160,000 clones, of which more than 75% are seen a single time; 2% to 2.5% belongs to the top ten. The material sequenced was peripheral blood. These receptor sequences come from a man between 50 and 59 years old who had recovered from COVID-19. Each CDR3 is given with its conserved first and last residue. D genes are given only for firm matches. Some rows mark clone size as missing; the rest say once, few, many or name a class of expanded clone.

j_gene	abundance	v_gene	d_gene	CDR3nt	CDR3aa
TRBJ2-7	-	TRBV5-5	TRBD1	TGTGCCAGCAGCGGAGGGACAGGGTACCACGAGCAGTACTTC	CASSGGTGYHEQYF
TRBJ2-3	-	TRBV6-4	-	TGTGCCAGCAGTGACTCGGGCGGGAAGGGAGATACGCAGTATTTT	CASSDSGGKGDTQYF
TRBJ2-4	once	TRBV7-2	-	TGTGCCAGCAGCTTGGGGGGGGCGAGGACAAAAAACATTCAGTACTTC	CASSLGGARTKNIQYF
TRBJ1-3	few	TRBV2	-	TGTGCCAGCAGTGACCCCACTGTTGGAAACACCATATATTTT	CASSDPTVGNTIYF
TRBJ2-7	-	TRBV5-1	-	TGCGCCAGCAGCATCGTGGCGGGCCCCTACGAGCAGTACTTC	CASSIVAGPYEQYF
TRBJ2-7	-	TRBV13	-	TGTGCCAGCAGCTTAGGGACTAGGAGTGGCGAGCAGTACTTC	CASSLGTRSGEQYF
TRBJ2-1	-	TRBV28	TRBD1	TGTGCCAGCAGTTTACGTAGGAGGACAGGGTCCTACAATGAGCAGTTCTTC	CASSLRRRTGSYNEQFF
TRBJ2-7	-	TRBV7-6	TRBD2	TGTGCCAGCAGCCCATTCCCCCTTAGCGGGCCCACCTACGAGCAGTACTTC	CASSPFPLSGPTYEQYF
TRBJ2-7	-	TRBV2	TRBD2	TGTGCCAGCAGTCCCGGGAGTAGCGGGAGTCACGGCCTCGAGCAGTACTTC	CASSPGSSGSHGLEQYF
TRBJ2-1	-	TRBV2	TRBD1	TGTGCCAGACGACAGGGTGGTGAGCAGTTCTTC	CARRQGGEQFF
TRBJ2-2	-	TRBV7-3	-	TGTGCCAGCAGCTTACTTCCGGGACAATCCACCGGGGAGCTGTTTTTT	CASSLLPGQSTGELFF
TRBJ2-7	-	TRBV10-1	-	TGCGCCAGCAGCCAGGGGACCTACGAGCAGTACTTC	CASSQGTYEQYF
TRBJ2-7	-	TRBV9	-	TGTGCCAGCAGCGTGAGCTTTGAGCGGAGCTCCTACGAGCAGTACTTC	CASSVSFERSSYEQYF
TRBJ2-7	-	TRBV28	-	TGTGCCAGCAGTTTAGGAGGAAACGAGCAGTACTTC	CASSLGGNEQYF
TRBJ1-3	-	TRBV6-6	-	TGTGCCAGTCTCCTCGGCCCTCGGGGCTCTGGAAACACCATATATTTT	CASLLGPRGSGNTIYF
TRBJ2-6	-	TRBV28	-	TGTGCCAGCAGCCACAACGAGGGGGGGACTGGGGCCAACGTCCTGACTTTC	CASSHNEGGTGANVLTF
TRBJ2-7	-	TRBV5-5	TRBD2	TGTGCCAGCAGCTGGTCAGCGGGGGGGCCTTACGAGCAGTACTTC	CASSWSAGGPYEQYF
TRBJ1-2	-	TRBV6-6	-	TGTGCCAGCAGCCTCGGACAGAACTATGGCTACACCTTC	CASSLGQNYGYTF
TRBJ2-3	-	TRBV3-1/TRBV3-2	TRBD1	TGTGCCAGCAGCGGGACAGGGGGCTTAGATACGCAGTATTTT	CASSGTGGLDTQYF
TRBJ2-7	-	TRBV6-2/TRBV6-3	TRBD2	TGTGCCAGCAGTTACCTAGCGGGAGCTACCTACGAGCAGTACTTC	CASSYLAGATYEQYF
TRBJ1-1	-	TRBV28	TRBD1	TGTGCCAGCAGTTTCCGACAGGGTGAAGCTTTCTTT	CASSFRQGEAFF
TRBJ2-2	few	TRBV4-1	TRBD1	TGCGCCAGCAGCCAAGATTCTAGACAGGGGGCTATGAACACCGGGGAGCTGTTTTTT	CASSQDSRQGAMNTGELFF
TRBJ2-1	once	TRBV5-1	TRBD1	TGCGCCAGCCTTAGGGGGCCGGAATACAATGAGCAGTTCTTC	CASLRGPEYNEQFF
TRBJ2-4	-	TRBV6-2/TRBV6-3	-	TGTGCCAGCAGTTACGACCCGGGATCAACCAAAAACATTCAGTACTTC	CASSYDPGSTKNIQYF
TRBJ2-7	once	TRBV7-6	TRBD2	TGTGCCAGCAGCTTAGGGACTAGCGGCCCCTACGAGCAGTACTTC	CASSLGTSGPYEQYF
TRBJ1-3	-	TRBV6-6	-	TGTGCCAGCAGCTCCCTAAGGTTGGGCCAGAAACAAAGCTCTGGAAACACCATATATTTT	CASSSLRLGQKQSSGNTIYF
TRBJ1-6	-	TRBV7-9	-	TGTGCCAGCAGCCCCCAGGGTCGGACAAATTCACCCCTCCACTTT	CASSPQGRTNSPLHF
TRBJ2-1	-	TRBV2	-	TGTGCCAGCAGTCGTTACTACAATGAGCAGTTCTTC	CASSRYYNEQFF
TRBJ1-2	-	TRBV21-1	-	TGTGCCAGCAGCAAAGCGCCGAGGGCCGGAGGCTATGGCTACACCTTC	CASSKAPRAGGYGYTF
TRBJ2-7	-	TRBV7-2	TRBD2	TGTGCCAGCAGTCGGGGGGGAGGCGAGCAGTACTTC	CASSRGGGEQYF
TRBJ1-2	-	TRBV2	-	TGTGCCAGCAGTCAATTCGGAGACAGTTATGGCTACACCTTC	CASSQFGDSYGYTF
TRBJ1-5	-	TRBV9	-	TGTGCCAGCAGCGTGGGGGGGCCAGGGCCCCAGCATTTT	CASSVGGPGPQHF
TRBJ2-7	-	TRBV12-3/TRBV12-4	-	TGTGCCAGCAGTTTAAGTCCGGGAAACGAGCAGTACTTC	CASSLSPGNEQYF
TRBJ1-2	-	TRBV19	TRBD1	TGTGCCAGTACCGCCACGGACAGGACCTATGGCTACACCTTC	CASTATDRTYGYTF
TRBJ1-5	-	TRBV27	TRBD1	TGTGCCAGCAGCCACGGACAGGTCCTCCGTCAGCCCCAGCATTTT	CASSHGQVLRQPQHF
TRBJ2-7	-	TRBV27	TRBD1	TGTGCCAGCAGTTTAGAGGGGGCATTCCCCTACGAGCAGTACTTC	CASSLEGAFPYEQYF
TRBJ2-7	-	TRBV30	-	TGTGCCTACCAAGGGGGGGAGGAGGGGAGGGACGCCTACGAGCAGTACTTC	CAYQGGEEGRDAYEQYF
TRBJ1-5	-	TRBV2	-	TGTGCCAGCAGTGGAGGGTTGAGCAATCAGCCCCAGCATTTT	CASSGGLSNQPQHF
TRBJ2-7	-	TRBV6-5	TRBD2	TGTGCCAGCAGGCCCGGAGCGGGAGGTCTTTACGAGCAGTACTTC	CASRPGAGGLYEQYF
TRBJ1-5	-	TRBV23-1	TRBD1	TGCGCCAGCAGTCTATGGACAGGGGGTTGCAATCAGCCCCAGCATTTT	CASSLWTGGCNQPQHF
TRBJ2-2	few	TRBV5-1	TRBD2	TGCGCCAGCAGCCTACGACTAGCCCATTATGGGGACACCGGGGAGCTGTTTTTT	CASSLRLAHYGDTGELFF
TRBJ1-1	-	TRBV28	-	TGTGCCAGCAGCCCCCCCCCGGTGGTACTAGCTTTCTTT	CASSPPPVVLAFF
TRBJ1-2	-	TRBV11-2	-	TGTGCCAGCAGCTTAGGGTCAGGATATGGCTACACCTTC	CASSLGSGYGYTF
TRBJ2-7	-	TRBV7-8	-	TGTGCCAGCAGCTTTAGGCGGCCTCCATCCTACGAGCAGTACTTC	CASSFRRPPSYEQYF
TRBJ1-2	-	TRBV6-6	TRBD1	TGTGCCAGCAGTTACCCGGGACAGGGTCTTGGCTACACCTTC	CASSYPGQGLGYTF
TRBJ1-2	-	TRBV5-6	TRBD1	TGTGCCAGCAGCCTAGGCTCGACAGGGAAAACTGGCTACACCTTC	CASSLGSTGKTGYTF
TRBJ2-3	few	TRBV19	TRBD2	TGTGCCAGTAATACCCCGGGACTAGCGGGGGGGGCAGATACGCAGTATTTT	CASNTPGLAGGADTQYF
TRBJ2-7	-	TRBV9	TRBD1	TGTGCCAGCAGCGTAAGGGACAGGGGGCCCGAGCAGTACTTC	CASSVRDRGPEQYF
TRBJ1-1	-	TRBV7-9	-	TGTGCCAGCCGTCCAGCGGACGGGAACACTGAAGCTTTCTTT	CASRPADGNTEAFF
TRBJ2-7	-	TRBV6-5	-	TGTGCCAGCCTTCTTAGCGAGTACGAGCAGTACTTC	CASLLSEYEQYF
TRBJ2-7	-	TRBV6-1	TRBD1	TGTGCCAGCAGTGAAGTCAGTACGATAGGGACAGGGCCAACCTACGAGCAGTACTTC	CASSEVSTIGTGPTYEQYF
TRBJ2-1	-	TRBV28	-	TGTGCCAGCAGTTCATACCTCGTGGGACTGACCTCCTACAATGAGCAGTTCTTC	CASSSYLVGLTSYNEQFF
TRBJ1-6	once	TRBV5-4	-	TGTGCCAGCAGCTTGGGGGGTACAGGCTACGATTCACCCCTCCACTTT	CASSLGGTGYDSPLHF
TRBJ2-1	-	TRBV6-6	-	TGTGCCAGCAGTTACTTATCCAATGAGCAGTTCTTC	CASSYLSNEQFF